This T cell receptor (beta chain) was observed in a study of T cell clonotyping in hematopoietic cell transplantation. V was clipped by 2 bases and J by 6 bases; unmatched bases: 11. From germline, CDR1 is GTSNPN and CDR2 SVGIG (reference sequence). The CDR3 runs 16 residues. This clone was seen a single time. Time point here: recipient sample about 28 days before transplant, after cytoreduction. Some clones are missing from TCRdb's copy, which holds only in-frame ones; the method was immunoSEQ multiplex PCR. The profile shows roughly 16,000 clones, 93% of them singletons. This receptor was taken from a man between 18 and 29 years old with biphenotypic leukemia. Some clones in this sample may be carry-over from other donors' samples. The gene calls are TRBV30 and TRBJ2-1, with TRBD1 matching over 9 bases. The specimen was peripheral blood mononuclear cells, collected before stem cell transplant. CDR3: CAWSSTGTGSVNEQFF. CDR3 bases: TGTGCCTGGAGTTCGACCGGGACAGGGTCTGTCAATGAGCAGTTCTTC. The full variable domain, with the rest looked up from reference TRBV30 and TRBJ2-1, is SQTIHQWPATLVQPVGSPLSLECTVEGTSNPNLYWYRQAAGRGLQLLFYSVGIGQISSEVPQNLSASRPQDRQFILSSKKLLLSDSGFYLCAWSSTGTGSVNEQFFGPGTRLTVL.